The source of this TCR beta chain is a study of blood T cell repertoires in COVID-19. Trimming left V 2 bases short and J 4 bases short, with 12 bases between. Germline loops: CDR1 MNHNS, CDR2 SASEGT. The CDR3 consists of 14 residues. The cohort comprised adults aged about 18 to 100 years residing in approximately 22 US areas. TCRdb's table, derived via immunoSEQ multiplex PCR, lists solely in-frame clones and lacks some. Seen here are approximately 360,000 clones, around 87% observed once, and the top ten hold 1.5% to 2%. This sequence originates from a man aged 35 to 55 in a cohort exposed to, infected with or recovered from COVID-19 (not recorded which). The chain combines TRBV6-1 with TRBJ2-7; maybe TRBD1 (5 bases). The sequenced sample was PBMCs or T cells enriched from blood (not recorded which). CDR3 sequence (DNA): TGTGCCAGCAGTGAAACGGCAGGGTGGTACGAGCAGTACTTC. This encodes CASSETAGWYEQYF.